This T cell receptor beta chain was recovered during a study of PD-1 blockade in classical Hodgkin lymphoma. Every patient was affected by relapse after autologous stem cell transplantation, while exposure to brentuximab vedotin was not uniform. This clone was detected a few times. Antigen unknown. Method: immunoSEQ multiplex PCR; TCRdb's copy keeps in-frame clones and lacks some. The sample includes about 100,000 clones, 89% of them seen just once. Between the trimmed V and J ends, which lost 0 bases and 8 bases, there was a span of 12 bases. This CDR3 has 14 residues. Germline V gene sequence: CDR1 SGHNT, CDR2 YYREEE (reference sequence). General study findings and limits: Lower baseline TCR diversity was reported for newly diagnosed patients than for healthy donors.

The source was peripheral blood mononuclear cells (PBMCs), collected before the second cycle of nivolumab. This clonotype was obtained from a human donor with classical Hodgkin lymphoma. V gene TRBV5-4 combines with J gene TRBJ2-1; D not resolved. In DNA, the CDR3 is TGTGCCAGCAGCTTGGGGGTAGCCCGGGATGAGCAGTTCTTC. It translates to CASSLGVARDEQFF.